This record concerns one TCR beta chain sequence. These data belong to a study of blood T cell repertoires in COVID-19. Germline V CDR1 and CDR2: LNHDA, SQIVND (reference sequence). The CDR3 totals 14 residues. V shed 6 bases and J shed 8 bases, with 19 bases lying between them. Sequencing was performed with immunoSEQ multiplex PCR; in TCRdb, only in-frame clones are kept and a portion is missing. This sample has around 200,000 clones, with around 82% found just once. Sequenced input: peripheral blood. The clonotype was recovered from a human donor with acute or convalescent COVID-19. The donor label of this sample is uncertain. V usage is TRBV19 and J usage is TRBJ1-1, with D possibly TRBD1 on 6 matching bases. The CDR3: CASRPNRTGKEAFF. The CDR3 DNA follows: TGTGCCAGTAGACCAAACCGTACAGGGAAGGAAGCTTTCTTT.